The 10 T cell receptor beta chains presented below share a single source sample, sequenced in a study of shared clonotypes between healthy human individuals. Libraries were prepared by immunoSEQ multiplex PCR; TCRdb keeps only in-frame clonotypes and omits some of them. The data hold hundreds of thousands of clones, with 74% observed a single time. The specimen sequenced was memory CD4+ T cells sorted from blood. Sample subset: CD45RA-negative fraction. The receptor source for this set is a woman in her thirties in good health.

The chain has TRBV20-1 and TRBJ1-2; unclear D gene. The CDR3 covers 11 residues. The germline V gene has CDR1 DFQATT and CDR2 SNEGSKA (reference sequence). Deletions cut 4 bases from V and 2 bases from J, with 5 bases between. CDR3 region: CSATENYGYTF. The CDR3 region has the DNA TGCAGTGCTACAGAAAACTATGGCTACACCTTC.

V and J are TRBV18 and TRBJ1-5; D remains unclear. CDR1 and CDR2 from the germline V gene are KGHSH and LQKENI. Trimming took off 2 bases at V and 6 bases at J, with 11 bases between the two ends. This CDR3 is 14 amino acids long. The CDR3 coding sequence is TGTGCCAGCTCACCAAACGAGAGTCGTCAGCCCCAGCATTTT. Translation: CASSPNESRQPQHF.

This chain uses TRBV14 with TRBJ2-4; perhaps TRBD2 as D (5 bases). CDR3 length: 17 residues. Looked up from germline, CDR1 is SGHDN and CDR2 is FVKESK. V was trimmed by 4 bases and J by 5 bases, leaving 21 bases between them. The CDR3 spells CASSLIAGRRGQNIQYF. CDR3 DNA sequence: TGTGCCAGCAGCCTCATTGCTGGACGGCGCGGGCAAAACATTCAGTACTTC.

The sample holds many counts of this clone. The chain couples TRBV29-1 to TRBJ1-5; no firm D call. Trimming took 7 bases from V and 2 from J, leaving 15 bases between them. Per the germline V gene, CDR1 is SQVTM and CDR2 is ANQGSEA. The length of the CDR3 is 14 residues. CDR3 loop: CSAGDAGGNQPQHF. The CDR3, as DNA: TGCAGCGCCGGCGACGCGGGCGGCAATCAGCCCCAGCATTTT.

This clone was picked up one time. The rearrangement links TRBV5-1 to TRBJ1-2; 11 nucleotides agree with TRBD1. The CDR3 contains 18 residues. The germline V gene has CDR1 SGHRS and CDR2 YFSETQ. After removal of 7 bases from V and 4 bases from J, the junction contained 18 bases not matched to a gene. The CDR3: CASARRPGQGDQPYGYTF. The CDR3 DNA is TGCGCCAGCGCGCGCCGACCGGGACAGGGGGATCAACCCTATGGCTACACCTTC.

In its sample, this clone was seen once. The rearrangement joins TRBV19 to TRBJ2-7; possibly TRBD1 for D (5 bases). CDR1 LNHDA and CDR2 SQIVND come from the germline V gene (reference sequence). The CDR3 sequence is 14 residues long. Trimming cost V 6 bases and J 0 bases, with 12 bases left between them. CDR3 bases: TGTGCCAGTAGCAACCAGGGAACCTCCTACGAGCAGTACTTC. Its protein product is CASSNQGTSYEQYF.

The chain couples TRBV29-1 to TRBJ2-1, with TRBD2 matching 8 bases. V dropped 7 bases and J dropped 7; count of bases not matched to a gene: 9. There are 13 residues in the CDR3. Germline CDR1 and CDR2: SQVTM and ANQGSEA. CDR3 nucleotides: TGCAGCGCCCACAGCGGGAGATTTAATGAGCAGTTCTTC. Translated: CSAHSGRFNEQFF.

The CDR3 loop is CSVEPTSGVETQYF. The DNA of the CDR3 is TGCAGCGTTGAACCCACGAGCGGTGTAGAGACCCAGTACTTC. V is TRBV29-1 and J is TRBJ2-5; a possible D gene is TRBD2 (5 bases). Trimming cost V 2 bases and J 4 bases, with 14 bases left between them. The CDR3 length is 14 residues. Germline CDR1 is SQVTM and CDR2 is ANQGSEA. Looking up the rest from reference TRBV29-1 and TRBJ2-5 gives the full variable domain: SAVISQKPSRDICQRGTSLTIQCQVDSQVTMMFWYRQQPGQSLTLIATANQGSEATYESGFVIDKFPISRPNLTFSTLTVSNMSPEDSSIYLCSVEPTSGVETQYFGPGTRLLVL.

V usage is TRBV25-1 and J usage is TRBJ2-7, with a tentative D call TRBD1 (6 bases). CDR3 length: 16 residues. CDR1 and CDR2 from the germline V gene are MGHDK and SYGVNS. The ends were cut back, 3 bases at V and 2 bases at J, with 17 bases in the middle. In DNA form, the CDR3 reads TGTGCCAGCAGTGACACTCCAGGGGCCCTTACCTACGAGCAGTACTTC. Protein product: CASSDTPGALTYEQYF.

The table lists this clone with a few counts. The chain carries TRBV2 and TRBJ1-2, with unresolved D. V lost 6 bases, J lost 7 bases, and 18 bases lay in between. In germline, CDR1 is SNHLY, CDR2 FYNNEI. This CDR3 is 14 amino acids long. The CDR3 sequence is CASSDPGSYVGYTF. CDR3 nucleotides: TGTGCCAGCAGCGACCCGGGAAGCTATGTTGGCTACACCTTC.